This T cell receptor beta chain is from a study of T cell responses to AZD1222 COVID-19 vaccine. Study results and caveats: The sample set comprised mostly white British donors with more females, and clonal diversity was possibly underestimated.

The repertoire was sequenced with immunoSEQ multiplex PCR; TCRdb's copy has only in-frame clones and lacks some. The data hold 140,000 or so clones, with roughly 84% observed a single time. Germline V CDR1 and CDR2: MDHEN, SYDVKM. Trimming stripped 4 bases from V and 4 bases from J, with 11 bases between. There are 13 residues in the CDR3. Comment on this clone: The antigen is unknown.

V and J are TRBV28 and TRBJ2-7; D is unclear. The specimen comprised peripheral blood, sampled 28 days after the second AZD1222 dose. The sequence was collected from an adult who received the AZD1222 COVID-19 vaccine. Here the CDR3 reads CASSWPQEYEQYF. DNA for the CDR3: TGTGCCAGCAGTTGGCCCCAAGAGTACGAGCAGTACTTC.